This paragraph covers one T cell receptor beta chain sequence. Its antigen is undetermined. Germline loops: CDR1 LGHNA, CDR2 YNFKEQ. This CDR3 spans 13 amino acids. V was shortened by 4 bases and J by 3 bases, with 9 bases between the two germline ends. Graft specimens yielded both intraepithelial and lamina propria lymphocytes. These data originate in a study of graft-versus-host responses after intestinal transplantation. On the study more broadly: Anti-thymocyte globulin induction was given to all recipients, followed by tacrolimus and steroids for around three years. Study findings and constraints: Maximum circulating GvH clone levels tracked with early post-transplant HvG decreases.

Clones were read by immunoSEQ multiplex PCR, and TCRdb kept only the in-frame ones, dropping some. The sample lists approximately 63,000 clones; 89% were seen once. Here the sequenced sample was ileum tissue, taken roughly 54 weeks after transplant. This clonotype was obtained from a human patient who received an intestinal transplant, so some T cells may come from the graft donor. This chain links TRBV4-2 with TRBJ2-5, with D unresolved. CDR3 amino acids: CASSLRIKETQYF. Here the CDR3 DNA reads TGTGCCAGCAGCCTTAGAATAAAAGAGACCCAGTACTTC.